This TCR beta chain appears in the sequencing data of a study of blood T cell repertoires in COVID-19. Study context: Italy, Spain and the United States were the sources of the convalescent and acute COVID-19 samples.

Trimming cost V 8 bases and J 7 bases; bases outside gene matches: 3. The germline V gene encodes CDR1 MNHEY and CDR2 SMNVEV (reference sequence). The CDR3 runs to 12 residues. Some clones are missing from TCRdb's copy, which holds only in-frame ones; the method was immunoSEQ multiplex PCR. The sample yields about 120,000 clones, about 87% seen once. The specimen was peripheral blood. The TCR was taken from a woman in her seventies with acute or convalescent COVID-19. The V and J genes are TRBV27 and TRBJ1-5; TRBD1 agrees at 9 bases. The CDR3 DNA sequence: TGTGCCAGCGGACAGGGGACCCAGCCCCAGCATTTT. This encodes CASGQGTQPQHF.